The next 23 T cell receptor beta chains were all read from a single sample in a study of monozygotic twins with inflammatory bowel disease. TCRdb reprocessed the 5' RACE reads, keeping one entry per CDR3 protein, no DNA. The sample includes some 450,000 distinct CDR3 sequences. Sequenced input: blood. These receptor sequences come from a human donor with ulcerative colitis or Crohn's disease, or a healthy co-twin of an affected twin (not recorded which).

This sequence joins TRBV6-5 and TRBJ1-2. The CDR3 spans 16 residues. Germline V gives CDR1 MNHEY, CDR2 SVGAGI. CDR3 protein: CASSYSSRLAQGSYTF.

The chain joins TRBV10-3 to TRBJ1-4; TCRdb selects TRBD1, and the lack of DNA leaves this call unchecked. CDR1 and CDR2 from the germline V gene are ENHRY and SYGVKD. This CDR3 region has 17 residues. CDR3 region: CAISEGTGMVTNEKLFF.

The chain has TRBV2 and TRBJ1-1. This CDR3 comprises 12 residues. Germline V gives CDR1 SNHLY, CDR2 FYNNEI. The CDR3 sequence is CASRLGLTEAFF.

Here the CDR3 reads CASSLAGDNEQFF. V gene TRBV7-9 combines with J gene TRBJ2-1. Germline CDR1 is SEHNR and CDR2 is FQNEAQ (reference sequence). This CDR3 is 13 amino acids long. The full variable domain, with the rest looked up from reference TRBV7-9 and TRBJ2-1, is DTGVSQNPRHKITKRGQNVTFRCDPISEHNRLYWYRQTLGQGPEFLTYFQNEAQLEKSRLLSDRFSAERPKGSFSTLEIQRTEQGDSAMYLCASSLAGDNEQFFGPGTRLTVL.

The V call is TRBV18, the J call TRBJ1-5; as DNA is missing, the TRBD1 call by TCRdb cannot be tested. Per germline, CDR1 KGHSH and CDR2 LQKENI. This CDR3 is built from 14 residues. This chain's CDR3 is CASSPAQGGQPQHF.

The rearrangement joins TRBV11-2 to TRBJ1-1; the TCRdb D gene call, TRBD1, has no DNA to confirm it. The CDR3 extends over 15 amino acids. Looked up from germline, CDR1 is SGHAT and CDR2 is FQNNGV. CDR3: CASSPRTGGRGEAFF.

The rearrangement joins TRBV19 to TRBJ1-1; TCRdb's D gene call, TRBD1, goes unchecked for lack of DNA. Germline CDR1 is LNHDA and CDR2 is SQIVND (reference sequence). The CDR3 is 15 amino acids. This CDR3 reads CASSSGLGMNTEAFF.

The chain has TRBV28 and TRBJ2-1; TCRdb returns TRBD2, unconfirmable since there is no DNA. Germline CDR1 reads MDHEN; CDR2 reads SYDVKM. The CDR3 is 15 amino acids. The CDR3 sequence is CASIPTVRTGNEQFF.

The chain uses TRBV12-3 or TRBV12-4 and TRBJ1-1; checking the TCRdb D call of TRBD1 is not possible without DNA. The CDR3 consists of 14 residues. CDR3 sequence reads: CASSLRAANTEAFF.

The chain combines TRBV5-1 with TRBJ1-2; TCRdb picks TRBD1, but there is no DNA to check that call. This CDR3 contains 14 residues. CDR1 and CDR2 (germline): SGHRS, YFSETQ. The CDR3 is CVSSLGQANYGYTF.

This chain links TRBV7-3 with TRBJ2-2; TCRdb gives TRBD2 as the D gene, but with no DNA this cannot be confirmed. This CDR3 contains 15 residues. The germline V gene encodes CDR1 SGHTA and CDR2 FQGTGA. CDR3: CASSPKRGNTGELFF.

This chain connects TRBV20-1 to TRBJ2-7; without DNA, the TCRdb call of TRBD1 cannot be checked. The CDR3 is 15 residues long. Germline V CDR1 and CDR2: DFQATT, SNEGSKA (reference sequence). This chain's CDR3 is CSASRGVGSSYEQYF.

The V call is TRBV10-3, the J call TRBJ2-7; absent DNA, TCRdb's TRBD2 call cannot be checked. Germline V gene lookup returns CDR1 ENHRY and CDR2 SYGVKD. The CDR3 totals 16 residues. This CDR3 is CAISDIAPGRLYEQYF.

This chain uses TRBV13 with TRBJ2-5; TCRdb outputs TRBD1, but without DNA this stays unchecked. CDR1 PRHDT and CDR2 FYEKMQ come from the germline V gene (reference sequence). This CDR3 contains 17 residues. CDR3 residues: CASSLGQGGGSVETQYF.

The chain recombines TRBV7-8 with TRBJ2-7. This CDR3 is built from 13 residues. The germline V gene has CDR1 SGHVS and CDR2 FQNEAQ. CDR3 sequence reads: CASSFSGSGEQYF.

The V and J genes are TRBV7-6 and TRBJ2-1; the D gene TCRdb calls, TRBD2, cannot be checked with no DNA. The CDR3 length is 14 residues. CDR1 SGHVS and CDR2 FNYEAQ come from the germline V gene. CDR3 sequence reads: CASSFGVRANEQFF.

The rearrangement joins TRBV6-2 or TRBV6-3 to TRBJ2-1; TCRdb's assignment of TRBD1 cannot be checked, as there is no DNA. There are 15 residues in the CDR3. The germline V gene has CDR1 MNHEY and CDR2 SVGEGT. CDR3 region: CASSYRGDSYNEQFF.

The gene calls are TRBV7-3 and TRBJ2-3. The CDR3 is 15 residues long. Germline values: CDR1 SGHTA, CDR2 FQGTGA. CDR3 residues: CASSPTSLLTDTQYF.

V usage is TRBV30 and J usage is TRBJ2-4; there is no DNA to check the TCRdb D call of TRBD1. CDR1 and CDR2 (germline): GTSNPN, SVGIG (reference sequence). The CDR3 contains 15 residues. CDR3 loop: CACFQYTGSKNMQYF.

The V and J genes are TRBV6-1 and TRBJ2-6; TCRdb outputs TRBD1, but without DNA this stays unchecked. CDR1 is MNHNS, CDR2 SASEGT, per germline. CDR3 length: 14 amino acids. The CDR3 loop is CASSRTVSGDVLTF.

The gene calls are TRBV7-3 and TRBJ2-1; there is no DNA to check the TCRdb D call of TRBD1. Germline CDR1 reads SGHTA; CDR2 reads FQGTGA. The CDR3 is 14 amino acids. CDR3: CASSLTAQHNEQFF.

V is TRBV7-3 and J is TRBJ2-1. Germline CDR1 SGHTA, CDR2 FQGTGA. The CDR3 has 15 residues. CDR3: CASSLQATLYNEQFF.

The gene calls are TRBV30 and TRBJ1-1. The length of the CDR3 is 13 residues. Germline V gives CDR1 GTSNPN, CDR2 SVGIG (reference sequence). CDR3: CAWSLQGDTEAFF.